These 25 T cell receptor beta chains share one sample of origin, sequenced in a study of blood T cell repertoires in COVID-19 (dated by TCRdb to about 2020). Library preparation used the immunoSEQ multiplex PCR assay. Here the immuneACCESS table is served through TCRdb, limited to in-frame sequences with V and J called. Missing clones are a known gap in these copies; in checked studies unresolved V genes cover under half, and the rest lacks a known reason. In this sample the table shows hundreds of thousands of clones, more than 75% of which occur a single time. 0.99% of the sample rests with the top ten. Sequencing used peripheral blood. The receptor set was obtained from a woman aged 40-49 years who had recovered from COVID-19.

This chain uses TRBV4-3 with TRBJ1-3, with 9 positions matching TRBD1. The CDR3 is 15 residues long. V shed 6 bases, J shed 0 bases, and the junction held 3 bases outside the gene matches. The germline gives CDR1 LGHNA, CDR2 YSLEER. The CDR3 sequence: CASSGDRASGNTIYF. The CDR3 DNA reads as TGCGCCAGCAGTGGGGACAGGGCCTCTGGAAACACCATATATTTT.

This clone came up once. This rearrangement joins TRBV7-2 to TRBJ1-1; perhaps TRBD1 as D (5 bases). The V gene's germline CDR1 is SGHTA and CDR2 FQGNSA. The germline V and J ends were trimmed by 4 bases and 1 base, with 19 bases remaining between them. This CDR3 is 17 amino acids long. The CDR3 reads CASSSPQGRGWNTEAFF. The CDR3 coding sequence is TGTGCCAGCAGCTCCCCGCAGGGAAGAGGCTGGAACACTGAAGCTTTCTTT.

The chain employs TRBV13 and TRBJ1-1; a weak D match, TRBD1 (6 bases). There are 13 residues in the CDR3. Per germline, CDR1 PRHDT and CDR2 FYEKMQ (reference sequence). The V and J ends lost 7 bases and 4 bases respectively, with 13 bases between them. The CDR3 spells CASNTGQSTEAFF. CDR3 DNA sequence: TGTGCCAGCAACACCGGACAGTCCACTGAAGCTTTCTTT.

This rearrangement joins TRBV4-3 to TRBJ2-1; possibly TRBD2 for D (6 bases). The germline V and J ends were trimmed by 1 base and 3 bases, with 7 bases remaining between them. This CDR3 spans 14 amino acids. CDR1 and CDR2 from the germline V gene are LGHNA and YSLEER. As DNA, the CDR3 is TGCGCCAGCAGCCAAGTCGGGGGCTACAATGAGCAGTTCTTC. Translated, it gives CASSQVGGYNEQFF.

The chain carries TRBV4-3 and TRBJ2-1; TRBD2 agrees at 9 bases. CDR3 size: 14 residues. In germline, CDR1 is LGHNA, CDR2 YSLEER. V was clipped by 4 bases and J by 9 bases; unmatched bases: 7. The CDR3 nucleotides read TGCGCCAGCAGCCCGCGGACTAGCGCGGGTGAGCAGTTCTTC. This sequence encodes CASSPRTSAGEQFF.

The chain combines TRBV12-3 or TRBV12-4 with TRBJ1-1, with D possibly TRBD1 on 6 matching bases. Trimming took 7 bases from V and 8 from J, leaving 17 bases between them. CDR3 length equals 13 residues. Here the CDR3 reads CASTLNPGHEAFF. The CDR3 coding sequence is TGTGCCAGCACCTTAAACCCGGGACACGAAGCTTTCTTT.

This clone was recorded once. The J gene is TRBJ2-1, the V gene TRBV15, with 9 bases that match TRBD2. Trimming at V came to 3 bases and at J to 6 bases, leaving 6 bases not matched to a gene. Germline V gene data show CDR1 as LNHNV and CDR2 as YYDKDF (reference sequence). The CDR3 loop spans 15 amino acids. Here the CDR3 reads CATSSPRLAANEQFF. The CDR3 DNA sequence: TGTGCCACCAGCAGCCCCCGACTAGCGGCCAATGAGCAGTTCTTC.

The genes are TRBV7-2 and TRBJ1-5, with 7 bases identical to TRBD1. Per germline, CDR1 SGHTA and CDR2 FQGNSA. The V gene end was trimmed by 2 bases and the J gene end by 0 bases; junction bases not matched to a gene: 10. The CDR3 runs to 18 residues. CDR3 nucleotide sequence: TGTGCCAGCAGCTTAATCCGGACAGGCCAATATAGCAATCAGCCCCAGCATTTT. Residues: CASSLIRTGQYSNQPQHF.

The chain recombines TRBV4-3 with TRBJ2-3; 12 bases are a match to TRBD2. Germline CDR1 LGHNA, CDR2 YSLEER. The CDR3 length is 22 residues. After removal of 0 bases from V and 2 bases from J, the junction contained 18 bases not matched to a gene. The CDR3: CASSQDATGRRGLAGPTDTQYF. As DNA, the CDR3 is TGCGCCAGCAGCCAAGACGCCACAGGGAGAAGAGGACTAGCGGGGCCCACAGATACGCAGTATTTT.

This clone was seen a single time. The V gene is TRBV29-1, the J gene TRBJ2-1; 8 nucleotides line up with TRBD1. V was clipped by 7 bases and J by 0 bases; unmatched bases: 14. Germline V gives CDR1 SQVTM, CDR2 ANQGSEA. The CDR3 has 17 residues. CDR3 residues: CSGRGVRGPSSYNEQFF. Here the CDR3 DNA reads TGCAGCGGGAGGGGTGTCAGGGGGCCCAGCTCCTACAATGAGCAGTTCTTC.

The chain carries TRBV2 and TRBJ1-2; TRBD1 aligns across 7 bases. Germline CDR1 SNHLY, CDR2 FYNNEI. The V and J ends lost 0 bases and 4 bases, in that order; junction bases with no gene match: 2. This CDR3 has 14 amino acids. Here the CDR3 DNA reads TGTGCCAGCAGTGAAGCGGACAGGACCTATGGCTACACCTTC. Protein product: CASSEADRTYGYTF.

The CDR3: CASSSGTSGRNTDTQYF. CDR3 DNA: TGTGCCAGCAGCTCCGGGACTAGCGGGAGGAACACAGATACGCAGTATTTT. The chain links TRBV5-4 to TRBJ2-3; TRBD2 aligns across 15 bases. V was clipped by 3 bases and J by 2 bases; unmatched bases: 4. The CDR3 has 17 amino acids. The germline gives CDR1 SGHNT, CDR2 YYREEE (reference sequence).

CDR3 sequence reads: CASSPWTGVNQPQHF. The CDR3 coding sequence is TGTGCCAGCAGCCCCTGGACAGGTGTCAATCAGCCCCAGCATTTT. The rearrangement joins TRBV5-5 to TRBJ1-5, with 7 bases identical to TRBD1. Germline assignment: CDR1 SGHKS and CDR2 YYEKEE (reference sequence). V lost 4 bases, J lost 3 bases, and 7 bases stayed unmatched. The CDR3 contains 15 residues.

For the CDR3, the DNA is TGTGCCAGCACCCCGACAGTCCTGAACACTGAAGCTTTCTTT. It encodes CASTPTVLNTEAFF. The chain employs TRBV9 and TRBJ1-1; maybe TRBD1 (5 bases). CDR1 SGDLS and CDR2 YYNGEE come from the germline V gene. The CDR3 is made up of 14 amino acids. Deletions cut 6 bases from V and 0 bases from J, with 12 bases between.

CDR3 bases: TGCGCCAGCAGCTTGATGGCGGGGGGGGCTGACTATGGCTACACCTTC. Translated: CASSLMAGGADYGYTF. This chain connects TRBV5-1 to TRBJ1-2; weak D call: TRBD1 (6 bases). Germline CDR1 is SGHRS and CDR2 is YFSETQ. CDR3 length equals 16 residues. Trimming shortened V by 1 base and J by 3 bases, and 16 bases separated the two germline ends.

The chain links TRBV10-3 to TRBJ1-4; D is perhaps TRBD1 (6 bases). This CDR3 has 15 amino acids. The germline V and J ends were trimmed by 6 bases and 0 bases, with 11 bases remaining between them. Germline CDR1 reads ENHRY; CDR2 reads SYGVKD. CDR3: CAIRGGQATNEKLFF. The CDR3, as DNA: TGTGCCATCAGGGGGGGGCAAGCAACTAATGAAAAACTGTTTTTT.

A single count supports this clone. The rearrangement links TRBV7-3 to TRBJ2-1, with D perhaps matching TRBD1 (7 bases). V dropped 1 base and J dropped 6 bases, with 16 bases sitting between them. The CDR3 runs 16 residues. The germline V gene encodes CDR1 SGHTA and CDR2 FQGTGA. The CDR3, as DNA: TGTGCCAGCAGCTTAAGGGGCAGGGGGGCCCCCAATGAGCAGTTCTTC. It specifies CASSLRGRGAPNEQFF.

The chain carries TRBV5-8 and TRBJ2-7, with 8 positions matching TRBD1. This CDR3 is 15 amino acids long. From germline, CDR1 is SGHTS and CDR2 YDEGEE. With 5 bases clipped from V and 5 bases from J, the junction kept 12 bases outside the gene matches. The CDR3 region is CASRQEGTGSHEQYV. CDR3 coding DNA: TGTGCCAGCAGACAGGAGGGGACAGGCAGCCACGAGCAGTACGTC.

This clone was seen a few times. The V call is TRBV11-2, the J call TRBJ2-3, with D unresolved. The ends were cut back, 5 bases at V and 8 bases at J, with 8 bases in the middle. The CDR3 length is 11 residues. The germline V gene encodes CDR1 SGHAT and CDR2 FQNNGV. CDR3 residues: CASSPPGTQYF. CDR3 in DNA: TGTGCCAGCAGCCCGCCGGGTACGCAGTATTTT.

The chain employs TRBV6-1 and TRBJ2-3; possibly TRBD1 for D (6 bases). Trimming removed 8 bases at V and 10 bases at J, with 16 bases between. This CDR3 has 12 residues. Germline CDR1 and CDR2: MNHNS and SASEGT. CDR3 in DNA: TGTGCCAGCCGCGAGGTCCAGGGGCCGCAGTATTTT. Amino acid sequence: CASREVQGPQYF.

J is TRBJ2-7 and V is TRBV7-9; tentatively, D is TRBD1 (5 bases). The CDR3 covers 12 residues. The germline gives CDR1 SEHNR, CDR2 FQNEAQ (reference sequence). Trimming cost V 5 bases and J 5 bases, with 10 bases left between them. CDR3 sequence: CASSLDTHEQYF. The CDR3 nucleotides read TGTGCCAGCAGCCTGGACACCCACGAGCAGTACTTC.

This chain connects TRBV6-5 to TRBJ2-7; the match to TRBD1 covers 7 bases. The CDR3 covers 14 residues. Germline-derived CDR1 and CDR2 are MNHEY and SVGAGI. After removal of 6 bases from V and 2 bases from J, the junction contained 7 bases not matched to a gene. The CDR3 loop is CASSPSGTAYEQYV. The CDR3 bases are TGTGCCAGCAGCCCCTCGGGGACAGCCTACGAGCAGTACGTC.

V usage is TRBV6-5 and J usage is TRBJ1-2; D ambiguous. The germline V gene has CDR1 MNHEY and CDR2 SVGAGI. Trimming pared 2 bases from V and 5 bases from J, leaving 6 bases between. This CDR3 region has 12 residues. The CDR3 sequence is CASSYGRYGYTF. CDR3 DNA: TGTGCCAGCAGTTACGGTCGGTATGGCTACACCTTC.

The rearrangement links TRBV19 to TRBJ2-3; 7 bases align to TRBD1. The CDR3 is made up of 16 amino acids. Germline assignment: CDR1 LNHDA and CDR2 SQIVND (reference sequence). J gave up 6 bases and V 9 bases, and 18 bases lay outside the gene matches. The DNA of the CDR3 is TGTGCCAGCTCCGCTAGCCCAAAGGGGGCGTGGGATACGCAGTATTTT. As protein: CASSASPKGAWDTQYF.

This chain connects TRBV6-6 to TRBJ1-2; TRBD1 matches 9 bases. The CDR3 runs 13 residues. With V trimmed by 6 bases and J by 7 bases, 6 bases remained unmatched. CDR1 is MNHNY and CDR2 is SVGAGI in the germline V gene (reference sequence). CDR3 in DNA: TGTGCCAGCAGCAGGGACAGGGTTGGTGGCTACACCTTC. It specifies CASSRDRVGGYTF.